This T cell receptor beta chain was sequenced in a study of Ad26.COV2.S vaccination and SARS-CoV-2 variants. Treatment reported: roughly 19 received Ad26.COV2.S at low or high dose, single or two shots; 5 received placebo; per-sample allocation not given. Day 63 following the first vaccine or placebo injection was when the samples were taken. Clones were read by immunoSEQ multiplex PCR, and TCRdb kept only the in-frame ones, dropping some. There are about 320,000 clones in the sample; 85% occur only once, and 2.1% lies in the top ten. Details on this clone: Other DNA variants within this sample encode the same CDR3.

The TCR comes from a person aged 18-60 years who received the Ad26.COV2.S COVID-19 vaccine or a placebo. The sample consisted of peripheral blood, taken in a trial of Ad26.COV2.S vaccine versus placebo.

DNA of the CDR3: TGCGCCAGCAGCTTGGGAGGGGGCGAGAACACTGAAGCTTTCTTT. Translation: CASSLGGGENTEAFF. The genes are TRBV5-1 and TRBJ1-1, with 7 bases aligning to TRBD1. The CDR3 is 15 residues long. V trimming: 0 bases; J trimming: 1 base; junction bases outside the gene matches: 3. From germline, CDR1 is SGHRS and CDR2 YFSETQ.